What follows are 28 T cell receptor beta chains derived from one specimen sequenced in a study of shared clonotypes between healthy human individuals. The table came from immunoSEQ multiplex PCR; TCRdb's copy has only in-frame clones and leaves some out. The table records about 380,000 clones, roughly 96% of them present only once. Sequencing was carried out using memory CD8+ T cells sorted from blood. This sample's subset: CD45RO+ cells pooled with CCR7-negative TemRA cells. These receptors all stem from a man aged 25 to 40 in good health.

The chain employs TRBV5-1 and TRBJ2-7, with a tentative D call TRBD1 (5 bases). V was pared by 2 bases and J by 3 bases, with 12 bases between. The CDR3 is made up of 14 amino acids. The V gene's germline CDR1 is SGHRS and CDR2 YFSETQ. This CDR3 reads CASSFRTPNYEQYF. CDR3 coding DNA: TGCGCCAGCAGCTTTAGGACACCCAACTACGAGCAGTACTTC.

The rearrangement uses TRBV7-9 and TRBJ1-3; no clear D gene. Trimming shortened V by 5 bases and J by 4 bases, and 6 bases separated the two germline ends. CDR3 length: 12 residues. The germline gives CDR1 SEHNR, CDR2 FQNEAQ (reference sequence). CDR3 protein: CASSPAGNTIYF. The CDR3 DNA is TGTGCCAGCAGCCCAGCCGGAAACACCATATATTTT.

The V call is TRBV5-1, the J call TRBJ1-2, with a possible D match to TRBD1 (6 bases). CDR1 and CDR2 (germline): SGHRS, YFSETQ. This CDR3 region has 12 residues. Between the trimmed V and J ends, which lost 6 bases and 7 bases, there was a span of 13 bases. The CDR3 loop is CASKGVESGYTF. The CDR3 DNA is TGCGCCAGCAAGGGGGTCGAGAGTGGCTACACCTTC.

The chain recombines TRBV5-8 with TRBJ2-7; D gene uncertain. The CDR3 runs to 11 residues. V lost 5 bases and J 3 bases, leaving 6 bases between the germline ends. CDR1 SGHTS and CDR2 YDEGEE come from the germline V gene. In nucleotides, the CDR3 is TGTGCCAGCAGTCGTAACTACGAGCAGTACTTC. The encoded protein is CASSRNYEQYF.

This clone occurred once. The rearrangement joins TRBV30 to TRBJ2-1; 10 bases are a match to TRBD2. The V segment lost 0 bases and the J segment 3 bases; nucleotides outside the gene matches: 5. The germline V gene has CDR1 GTSNPN and CDR2 SVGIG (reference sequence). The length of the CDR3 is 16 residues. The CDR3 is CAWSVFRTSGYNEQFF. In DNA, the CDR3 is TGTGCCTGGAGTGTATTTAGGACTAGCGGCTACAATGAGCAGTTCTTC.

The chain is built from TRBV6-6 and TRBJ1-1, with 7 bases that match TRBD1. The CDR3 sequence is 14 residues long. Germline CDR1 MNHNY, CDR2 SVGAGI (reference sequence). Trimming at V came to 0 bases and at J to 2 bases, leaving 0 bases not matched to a gene. This CDR3 is CASSYSGGNTEAFF. The CDR3 DNA follows: TGTGCCAGCAGTTACTCAGGGGGCAACACTGAAGCTTTCTTT.

The rearrangement uses TRBV28 and TRBJ2-7; TRBD1 agrees at 12 bases. Germline assignment: CDR1 MDHEN and CDR2 SYDVKM. The trim removed 8 bases at V and 7 bases at J, leaving 9 bases unmatched. The CDR3 loop spans 14 amino acids. CDR3 sequence: CASWPGQGAGEQYF. For the CDR3, the DNA is TGTGCCAGCTGGCCGGGACAGGGGGCTGGGGAGCAGTACTTC.

The chain is built from TRBV5-1 and TRBJ2-1; 12 nucleotides agree with TRBD2. CDR3 length: 17 amino acids. From germline, CDR1 is SGHRS and CDR2 YFSETQ. J lost 3 bases, V lost 0 bases, and 4 bases had no gene match. CDR3 nucleotide sequence: TGCGCCAGCAGCTTGGAGACTAGCGGGAGTTACTACAATGAGCAGTTCTTC. This codes for CASSLETSGSYYNEQFF.

The chain combines TRBV11-2 with TRBJ1-3; D ambiguous. The germline V gene has CDR1 SGHAT and CDR2 FQNNGV. The CDR3 extends over 13 amino acids. V shed 9 bases and J shed 0 bases, with 9 bases lying between them. The chain's CDR3 is CASGRPSGNTIYF. The CDR3 DNA reads as TGTGCCAGTGGACGGCCCTCTGGAAACACCATATATTTT.

The CDR3 here is CASSGTGGSYEQYF. Here the CDR3 DNA reads TGCGCCAGCAGTGGGACAGGGGGCTCCTACGAGCAGTACTTC. The V and J genes are TRBV10-1 and TRBJ2-7, with 10 bases fitting TRBD1. Germline V CDR1 and CDR2: WNHNN, SYGVQD (reference sequence). The CDR3 consists of 14 residues. Unmatched junction bases numbered 0, after V lost 4 bases and J lost 0 bases.

The chain couples TRBV2 to TRBJ1-1; D possibly corresponds to TRBD1 (6 bases). The germline V gene has CDR1 SNHLY and CDR2 FYNNEI. V was shortened by 5 bases and J by 3 bases, with 10 bases between the two germline ends. The CDR3 is made up of 13 amino acids. CDR3 region: CASSKRGDTEAFF. The DNA of the CDR3 is TGTGCCAGCAGTAAAAGGGGGGACACTGAAGCTTTCTTT.

The genes are TRBV28 and TRBJ2-7, with a possible D match to TRBD2 (6 bases). Germline V gene sequence: CDR1 MDHEN, CDR2 SYDVKM. This CDR3 spans 13 amino acids. The V gene lost 6 bases and the J gene lost 4 bases, with 13 bases spanning the gap. The CDR3 DNA reads as TGTGCCAGCAGAGACGATCGGGGGTACGAGCAGTACTTC. It codes for CASRDDRGYEQYF.

The J gene is TRBJ2-1, the V gene TRBV25-1; D unresolved. Germline loops: CDR1 MGHDK, CDR2 SYGVNS. The CDR3 is made up of 11 amino acids. Trimming cost V 8 bases and J 5 bases, with 7 bases left between them. The CDR3 loop is CASLINNEQFF. CDR3 nucleotides: TGTGCCAGCCTGATCAACAATGAGCAGTTCTTC.

This chain connects TRBV7-2 to TRBJ2-1, with 11 nucleotides matching TRBD2. Germline CDR1 reads SGHTA; CDR2 reads FQGNSA. The CDR3 runs to 16 residues. V was clipped by 3 bases and J by 4 bases; unmatched bases: 5. The CDR3 DNA is TGTGCCAGCAGCTTTACCGGGACTAGCGGTTACAATGAGCAGTTCTTC. This codes for CASSFTGTSGYNEQFF.

V gene TRBV28 combines with J gene TRBJ1-2; D not certain. The CDR3 spans 12 residues. Germline assignment: CDR1 MDHEN and CDR2 SYDVKM. With 10 bases removed from V and 4 bases from J, the gap between germline ends came to 13 bases. The CDR3 DNA follows: TGTGCCATCCTCGGACTTTCCTATGGCTACACCTTC. Protein: CAILGLSYGYTF.

The rearrangement links TRBV5-1 to TRBJ2-1; D may be TRBD2 (5 bases). This CDR3 comprises 17 residues. CDR1 and CDR2 (germline): SGHRS, YFSETQ. V was shortened by 3 bases and J by 0 bases, with 16 bases between the two germline ends. The CDR3 nucleotides read TGCGCCAGCAGCTGGGCACCGGAGCGGCTCTCCTACAATGAGCAGTTCTTC. Protein product: CASSWAPERLSYNEQFF.

This sequence joins TRBV5-1 and TRBJ2-7, with 8 bases lining up with TRBD1. The V segment lost 4 bases and the J segment 2 bases; nucleotides outside the gene matches: 8. CDR1 is SGHRS, CDR2 YFSETQ, per germline. The length of the CDR3 is 15 residues. CDR3 residues: CASSANIRGPYEQYF. CDR3 nucleotide sequence: TGCGCCAGCAGCGCGAACATCAGGGGGCCCTACGAGCAGTACTTC. The full variable domain, with the rest looked up from reference TRBV5-1 and TRBJ2-7, is KAGVTQTPRYLIKTRGQQVTLSCSPISGHRSVSWYQQTPGQGLQFLFEYFSETQRNKGNFPGRFSGRQFSNSRSEMNVSTLELGDSALYLCASSANIRGPYEQYFGPGTRLTVT.

V and J are TRBV12-5 and TRBJ1-1; D unresolved. The CDR3 covers 12 residues. V was shortened by 7 bases and J by 1 base, with 7 bases between the two germline ends. In germline, CDR1 is LGHNT, CDR2 FRNRAP. The CDR3 here is CASVRENTEAFF. In DNA, the CDR3 is TGTGCTAGTGTCCGGGAGAACACTGAAGCTTTCTTT.

The chain links TRBV30 to TRBJ1-4, with D perhaps TRBD1 (5 bases). Trimming left V 2 bases short and J 5 bases short, with 18 bases between. The CDR3 spans 16 residues. The germline V gene has CDR1 GTSNPN and CDR2 SVGIG (reference sequence). CDR3 sequence reads: CAWSPLTYRINEKLFF. CDR3 nucleotides: TGTGCCTGGAGTCCCCTGACATACAGGATAAATGAAAAACTGTTTTTT.

As for this clone: The sample carries other DNA sequences with the same CDR3. J is TRBJ2-2 and V is TRBV27, with D hard to call. The CDR3 is 12 amino acids. In germline, CDR1 is MNHEY, CDR2 SMNVEV (reference sequence). Trimming removed 5 bases from V and 2 bases from J, with 3 bases in between. DNA of the CDR3: TGTGCCAGCAGTCTCAACACCGGGGAGCTGTTTTTT. Protein sequence: CASSLNTGELFF.

The chain couples TRBV28 to TRBJ2-1; no definite D call. V lost 4 bases to trimming and J lost 8 bases, with 6 bases between them. The CDR3 covers 11 residues. CDR1 is MDHEN and CDR2 is SYDVKM in the germline V gene. For the CDR3, the DNA is TGTGCCAGCAGTTCCCTTTATGAGCAGTTCTTC. It is translated as CASSSLYEQFF. The whole variable domain, remainder taken from reference TRBV28 and TRBJ2-1, is DVKVTQSSRYLVKRTGEKVFLECVQDMDHENMFWYRQDPGLGLRLIYFSYDVKMKEKGDIPEGYSVSREKKERFSLILESASTNQTSMYLCASSSLYEQFFGPGTRLTVL.

The V call is TRBV6-5, the J call TRBJ1-2, with D perhaps matching TRBD1 (6 bases). This CDR3 region has 12 residues. Trimming took 6 bases from V and 4 from J, leaving 9 bases between them. Germline V lookup: CDR1 MNHEY, CDR2 SVGAGI. This CDR3 reads CASRTGIYGYTF. The CDR3 DNA is TGTGCCAGCAGGACAGGCATCTATGGCTACACCTTC.

The chain uses TRBV4-1 and TRBJ1-3; D is unclear. This CDR3 is built from 15 residues. V lost 4 bases and J 0 bases, leaving 10 bases between the germline ends. Germline CDR1 reads MGHRA; CDR2 reads YSYEKL. The CDR3 region has the DNA TGCGCCAGCAGCCCCGGACTGGACTCTGGAAACACCATATATTTT. Protein: CASSPGLDSGNTIYF.

The CDR3 sequence: CASSLSRTGVAEAFF. CDR3 in DNA: TGTGCCAGCAGTTTATCCCGGACAGGGGTCGCTGAAGCTTTCTTT. The rearrangement links TRBV28 to TRBJ1-1; 9 bases fit TRBD1. Germline loops: CDR1 MDHEN, CDR2 SYDVKM. The CDR3 has 15 amino acids. V lost 1 base, J lost 6 bases, and 6 bases stayed unmatched.

The chain couples TRBV7-9 to TRBJ2-4, with D possibly TRBD2 on 6 matching bases. V was clipped by 3 bases and J by 8 bases, with 14 bases between them. The CDR3 length is 14 residues. Looked up from germline, CDR1 is SEHNR and CDR2 is FQNEAQ (reference sequence). CDR3 sequence: CASSFRQWGDIQYF. CDR3 coding DNA: TGTGCCAGCAGCTTTAGACAGTGGGGGGACATTCAGTACTTC.

This chain uses TRBV29-1 with TRBJ2-7; the D gene could be TRBD1 or TRBD2 (6 bases each). Germline assignment: CDR1 SQVTM and CDR2 ANQGSEA. This CDR3 has 14 amino acids. V was cut by 4 bases and J by 4 bases, with 17 bases left in between. This CDR3 reads CSVVGGSAQYEQYF. Here the CDR3 DNA reads TGCAGCGTTGTGGGGGGCTCTGCCCAATACGAGCAGTACTTC.

This chain joins TRBV19 and TRBJ2-2; tentatively, D is TRBD1 (6 bases). Germline V gene sequence: CDR1 LNHDA, CDR2 SQIVND (reference sequence). Trimming removed 7 bases at V and 3 bases at J, with 15 bases between. The CDR3 consists of 15 residues. CDR3: CASNTRHRDTGELFF. CDR3 sequence (DNA): TGTGCCAGTAATACCCGACACAGGGACACCGGGGAGCTGTTTTTT.

This chain connects TRBV10-3 to TRBJ1-2; unclear D gene. The V and J ends lost 0 bases and 10 bases respectively, with 9 bases between them. Germline CDR1 is ENHRY and CDR2 is SYGVKD. This CDR3 comprises 12 residues. In DNA form, the CDR3 reads TGTGCCATCAGTGAGTCCTACAGCTCCTACACCTTC. Amino acids: CAISESYSSYTF.